This TCR beta chain was captured in a study of blood T cell repertoires in COVID-19. The CDR3 length is 15 residues. CDR1 and CDR2 (germline): KGHSH, LQKENI. Unmatched junction bases numbered 6, after V lost 4 bases and J lost 1 base. As originally analysed: The authors estimated nucleated cell counts from reference gene primer amplification. Some clones are missing from TCRdb's copy, which holds only in-frame ones; the method was immunoSEQ multiplex PCR. V and J calls and clone size are as listed in that table; D and trimming were resolved from the DNA. This sample has some 77,000 clones, with nearly 85% found just once.

What was sequenced was peripheral blood. The clonotype originates from a woman aged 55-70 years with acute or convalescent COVID-19. The V call is TRBV18, the J call TRBJ1-1, with 7 bases that match TRBD1. The CDR3 spells CASSLLDRANTEAFF. In nucleotides, the CDR3 is TGTGCCAGCTCACTGCTCGACAGGGCGAACACTGAAGCTTTCTTT.